Listed here is a single T cell receptor (beta chain). This record belongs to a study of blood T cells in healthy people across ages. Investigators took 8 to 10 milliliters of peripheral blood from every donor. Isolated per sample were at least 7 million PBMCs. The germline V gene encodes CDR1 ENHRY and CDR2 SYGVKD. V was shortened by 4 bases and J by 5 bases, with 11 bases between the two germline ends. There are 14 residues in the CDR3. Together with a sample-barcoded 5' primer, a J-beta primer mix was included in a second PCR lasting about 7 to 12 cycles. TCRdb called the 5' RACE reads again in MiXCR, with one record for every CDR3 protein. The sample gives 950,000 to 1,200,000 distinct CDR3 sequences, 35% to 40% of which show up once; about an eighth is in the top ten.

The receptor's source is a man between 18 and 29 years old in good health. Sequenced: blood. The rearrangement links TRBV10-3 to TRBJ2-2, with D uncertain. CDR3 bases: TGTGCCATCAGTGCATCCGGGTCTACCGGGGAGCTGTTTTTT. As protein: CAISASGSTGELFF.